The 17 T cell receptor beta chains in this list originate from one sample, sequenced in a study of blood T cell repertoires in COVID-19 (dated by TCRdb to the early 2020s). The library was generated by the immunoSEQ multiplex PCR assay. The table comes from immuneACCESS by way of TCRdb, which keeps in-frame sequences with V and J called. Part of the clones is missing from these tables; in studies checked, under half for an unresolved V gene and the rest for unknown reasons. Counted in this sample were around 240,000 clones; 90% of them appeared once. Around 0.8% of the sample lies in the top ten. Sequenced sample: PBMCs or T cells enriched from blood (not recorded which). These receptors originate from a man in his fifties or sixties who had been exposed to COVID-19.

This sequence joins TRBV6-4 and TRBJ2-7, with 11 positions matching TRBD2. The germline CDR1 and CDR2 sequences are MRHNA and SNTAGT. There are 12 residues in the CDR3. J gave up 6 bases and V 11 bases, and 6 bases lay outside the gene matches. This chain's CDR3 is CAETSGKGEQYV. The CDR3 region has the DNA TGTGCCGAGACTAGCGGGAAGGGCGAGCAGTACGTC.

The rearrangement uses TRBV10-2 and TRBJ2-1; 9 bases agree with TRBD2. V lost 5 bases and J lost 3; bases outside the gene matches: 8. The CDR3 contains 16 residues. Germline-derived CDR1 and CDR2 are WSHSY and SAAADI. The CDR3 coding sequence is TGCGCCAGCAGTCGAGGAGGGACTAGCAGCTACAATGAGCAGTTCTTC. It codes for CASSRGGTSSYNEQFF.

The chain joins TRBV28 to TRBJ2-7, with 7 bases that match TRBD2. Losses at the gene ends were 7 bases for V and 3 bases for J; bases not matched to a gene: 9. The germline gives CDR1 MDHEN, CDR2 SYDVKM. The CDR3 has 14 residues. CDR3 bases: TGTGCCAGCAACCGTGGGGAGGGTCTCTACGAGCAGTACTTC. It is translated as CASNRGEGLYEQYF.

This clone was found a few times. V usage is TRBV2 and J usage is TRBJ2-2, with D unclear. The CDR3 totals 12 residues. Trimming pared 6 bases from V and 3 bases from J, leaving 5 bases between. Germline CDR1 reads SNHLY; CDR2 reads FYNNEI. The CDR3 DNA sequence: TGTGCCAGCAGGGCCTACACCGGGGAGCTGTTTTTT. Translated: CASRAYTGELFF.

The genes are TRBV18 and TRBJ1-1; 7 bases fit TRBD1. Germline CDR1 and CDR2: KGHSH and LQKENI. The CDR3 has 16 amino acids. V was pared by 2 bases and J by 4 bases, with 10 bases of the junction left unmatched. The CDR3 is CASSPLALTGITEAFF. In DNA, the CDR3 is TGTGCCAGCTCACCATTGGCCCTGACAGGGATCACTGAAGCTTTCTTT.

This chain links TRBV5-1 with TRBJ2-4; D might be TRBD1 (5 bases). V lost 0 bases, J lost 0 bases, and 10 bases lay in between. CDR3 size: 16 residues. Germline V gives CDR1 SGHRS, CDR2 YFSETQ. CDR3 region: CASSLVVGVAKNIQYF. The CDR3 coding sequence is TGCGCCAGCAGCTTGGTTGTAGGGGTAGCCAAAAACATTCAGTACTTC.

This rearrangement joins TRBV4-1 to TRBJ1-2; D unresolved. The CDR3 spans 12 residues. V lost 4 bases, J lost 7 bases, and 10 bases lay in between. The germline V gene encodes CDR1 MGHRA and CDR2 YSYEKL. CDR3 nucleotide sequence: TGCGCCAGCAGCCCCCCCGGTAGTGGCTACACCTTC. This encodes CASSPPGSGYTF.

The chain is built from TRBV24-1 and TRBJ2-1, with D possibly TRBD2 on 6 matching bases. V was shortened by 4 bases and J by 5 bases, with 20 bases between the two germline ends. This CDR3 contains 17 residues. Germline lookup yields CDR1 KGHDR and CDR2 SFDVKD. The CDR3 sequence: CATSDTIWGEGNNEQFF. DNA for the CDR3: TGTGCCACCAGTGACACCATATGGGGGGAAGGAAACAATGAGCAGTTCTTC.

The chain uses TRBV11-3 and TRBJ2-3; 11 bases align to TRBD1. The V and J ends lost 4 bases and 13 bases, in that order; junction bases with no gene match: 4. Germline V gene data show CDR1 as SGHNT and CDR2 as YENEEA. This CDR3 contains 12 residues. CDR3 region: CASSYGQGAEYF. CDR3 DNA: TGTGCCAGCAGCTACGGACAGGGGGCAGAGTATTTT.

The V call is TRBV6-4, the J call TRBJ2-2; D gene uncertain. CDR1 MRHNA and CDR2 SNTAGT come from the germline V gene. V gave up 6 bases and J gave up 4 bases, with 9 bases separating them. The CDR3 length is 13 residues. This CDR3 is CASRTTLTGELFF. The CDR3 DNA reads as TGTGCCAGCAGAACGACACTCACCGGGGAGCTGTTTTTT.

J is TRBJ2-7 and V is TRBV6-5; D is possibly TRBD1 (5 bases). The CDR3 is made up of 13 amino acids. V shed 8 bases and J shed 2 bases, with 13 bases lying between them. The germline gives CDR1 MNHEY, CDR2 SVGAGI. The DNA of the CDR3 is TGTGCCAGCGGCTACAGGTCGGCCTACGAGCAGTACTTC. As protein: CASGYRSAYEQYF.

The chain is built from TRBV5-4 and TRBJ2-1; no firm D call. With 3 bases removed from V and 2 bases from J, the gap between germline ends came to 12 bases. Germline CDR1 and CDR2: SGHNT and YYREEE (reference sequence). This CDR3 spans 15 amino acids. CDR3 residues: CASSYGAPTYNEQFF. The CDR3 DNA reads as TGTGCCAGCAGCTACGGTGCCCCTACCTACAATGAGCAGTTCTTC.

The genes are TRBV11-3 and TRBJ2-3; 9 bases map to TRBD1. V gave up 1 base and J gave up 1 base; unmatched junction bases: 0. Germline CDR1 reads SGHNT; CDR2 reads YENEEA. The length of the CDR3 is 15 residues. This CDR3 is CASSLGQGGTDTQYF. In nucleotides, the CDR3 is TGTGCCAGCAGCTTAGGACAGGGGGGCACAGATACGCAGTATTTT.

This chain links TRBV16 with TRBJ1-3; D unclear. The CDR3 covers 13 residues. Germline V lookup: CDR1 KGHSY, CDR2 FQNENV. Between the trimmed V and J ends, which lost 0 bases and 9 bases, there was a span of 9 bases. The CDR3 here is CASSQSTPSTIYF. Written as DNA, the CDR3 is TGTGCCAGCAGCCAATCAACCCCCAGCACCATATATTTT.

This chain joins TRBV2 and TRBJ1-3; 7 bases match TRBD1. CDR3 length equals 16 residues. The junction had 9 bases not matched to a gene; V was cut back by 7 bases and J by 0 bases. Germline V gives CDR1 SNHLY, CDR2 FYNNEI. The CDR3 region is CASTRDSPHSGNTIYF. CDR3 coding DNA: TGTGCCAGCACCAGGGACAGCCCTCACTCTGGAAACACCATATATTTT.

The chain is built from TRBV12-3 or TRBV12-4 and TRBJ1-4, with D possibly TRBD1 on 5 matching bases. Trimming stripped 5 bases from V and 5 bases from J, with 9 bases between. The CDR3 is made up of 13 amino acids. CDR3 DNA: TGTGCCAGCAGTGTCAGGGTAAATGAAAAACTGTTTTTT. Protein product: CASSVRVNEKLFF.

This chain uses TRBV5-1 with TRBJ1-5; possibly TRBD1 for D (6 bases). Trimming cost V 0 bases and J 3 bases, with 10 bases left between them. The CDR3 runs to 15 residues. Germline V CDR1 and CDR2: SGHRS, YFSETQ. CDR3 in DNA: TGCGCCAGCAGCTTGGCGGCAGGGGACAATCAGCCCCAGCATTTT. It specifies CASSLAAGDNQPQHF.